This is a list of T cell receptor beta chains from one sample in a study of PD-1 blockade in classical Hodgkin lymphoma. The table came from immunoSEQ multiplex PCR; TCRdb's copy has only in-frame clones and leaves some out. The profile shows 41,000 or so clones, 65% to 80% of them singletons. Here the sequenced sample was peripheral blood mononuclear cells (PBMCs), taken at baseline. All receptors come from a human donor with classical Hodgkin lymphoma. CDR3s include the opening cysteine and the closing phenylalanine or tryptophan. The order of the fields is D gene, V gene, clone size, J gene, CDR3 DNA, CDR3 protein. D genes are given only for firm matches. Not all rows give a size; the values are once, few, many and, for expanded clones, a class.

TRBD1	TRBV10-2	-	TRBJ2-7	TGCGCCAGCCGTAGCCACTCGACAGGGCCCCCCTACGAGCAGTACTTC	CASRSHSTGPPYEQYF
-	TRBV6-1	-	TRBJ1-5	TGTGCCAGCAGTGAAGGTGCACAAGGGCGAAATCAGCCCCAGCATTTT	CASSEGAQGRNQPQHF
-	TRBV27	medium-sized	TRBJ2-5	TGTGCCAGCCGACCGGACAGCGTTCAAGAGACCCAGTACTTC	CASRPDSVQETQYF
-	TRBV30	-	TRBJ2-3	TGTGCCTGGATTCGTAGGACGGGAGCTACAGATACGCAGTATTTT	CAWIRRTGATDTQYF
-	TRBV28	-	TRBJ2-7	TGTGCCAGCAGCGGTCTAGCAGTGGGGTCCTACGAGCAGTACTTC	CASSGLAVGSYEQYF
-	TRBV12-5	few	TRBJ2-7	TGTGCTAGTGGTTTGGCCGACGGGTACGAGCAGTACTTC	CASGLADGYEQYF
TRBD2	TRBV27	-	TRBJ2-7	TGTGCCAGCAGTCAACGGACTAGCGGGAAAGGATACGAGCAGTACTTC	CASSQRTSGKGYEQYF
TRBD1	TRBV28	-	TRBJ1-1	TGTGCCAGCAGTTCGCCTCAGGACAGGGGACAGAACACTGAAGCTTTCTTT	CASSSPQDRGQNTEAFF
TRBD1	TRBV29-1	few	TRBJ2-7	TGCAGCGTCATTCTACAGGGGGCCTACGAGCAGTACTTC	CSVILQGAYEQYF
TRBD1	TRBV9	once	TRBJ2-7	TGTGCCAGCAGCGCCCAGACAGGGGTTTTATACGAGCAGTACTTC	CASSAQTGVLYEQYF
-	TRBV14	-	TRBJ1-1	TGTGCCAGCAGCCATAGGCCGACTGGGACTGAAGCTTTCTTT	CASSHRPTGTEAFF
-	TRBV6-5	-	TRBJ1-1	TGTGCCAGCAGTTACTCATTAGGGATGAACACTGAAGCTTTCTTT	CASSYSLGMNTEAFF
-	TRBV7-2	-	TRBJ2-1	TGTGCCAGCAGCTTAGTAGTCTGGGTAAATGAGCAGTTCTTC	CASSLVVWVNEQFF
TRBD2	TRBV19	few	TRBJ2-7	TGTGCCAGTAGTATAGAGGAGACTAGCGGGAGCTACGAGCAGTACTTC	CASSIEETSGSYEQYF
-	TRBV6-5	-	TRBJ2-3	TGTGCCAGTCAGCCCCTTTTCTCCACAGATACGCAGTATTTT	CASQPLFSTDTQYF
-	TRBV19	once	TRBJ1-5	TGTGCCAGTAGTATGATGTTTGGAAATCAGCCCCAGCATTTT	CASSMMFGNQPQHF
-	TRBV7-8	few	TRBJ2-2	TGTGCCAGCAGCTTATACAGAGTGGCGAACACCGGGGAGCTGTTTTTT	CASSLYRVANTGELFF
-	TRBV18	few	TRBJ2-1	TGTGCCAGCTCCCTCCCCTTGGGGAGGTCTGGTGAGCAGTTCTTC	CASSLPLGRSGEQFF
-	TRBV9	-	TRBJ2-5	TGTGCCAGCAGCGTAGGTATTCCCGAGACCCAGTACTTC	CASSVGIPETQYF
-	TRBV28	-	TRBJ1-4	TGTGCCAGCAACTGGGGGGAAAAACTGTTTTTT	CASNWGEKLFF
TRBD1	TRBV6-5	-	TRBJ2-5	TGTGCCAGCAGTTACGCGGACAGGCCCCAAGAGACCCAGTACTTC	CASSYADRPQETQYF
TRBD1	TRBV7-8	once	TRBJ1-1	TGTGCCAGCATTTCGACAGGGGGTTTCACTGAAGCTTTCTTT	CASISTGGFTEAFF
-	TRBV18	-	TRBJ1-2	TGTGCCAGCTCACCACCTACGGACATGACTAATGGCTACACCTTC	CASSPPTDMTNGYTF
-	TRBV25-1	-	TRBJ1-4	TGTGCCAGCAGTGATCCGGGGCAGCACCTCAATGAAAAACTGTTTTTT	CASSDPGQHLNEKLFF
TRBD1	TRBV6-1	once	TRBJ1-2	TGTGCCAGCATTCCACAGGGGAGGAGGGATGGCTACACCTTC	CASIPQGRRDGYTF
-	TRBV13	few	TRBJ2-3	TGTGCCAGCAGCTTGCAGGGAATAGGAGATACGCAGTATTTT	CASSLQGIGDTQYF
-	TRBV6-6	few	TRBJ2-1	TGTGCCAGCAGTTACGACTCCCCTGCAGTTGAGCAGTTCTTC	CASSYDSPAVEQFF
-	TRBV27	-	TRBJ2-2	TGTGCCAGCAGTTTCCAGGGTTGGTCGGTTCGACTAACCGGGGAGCTGTTTTTT	CASSFQGWSVRLTGELFF
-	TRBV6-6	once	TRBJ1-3	TGCGCAGGAAGGGCGAGCTCAGGAAACACCATATATTTT	CAGRASSGNTIYF